The 26 T cell receptor beta chains listed next were all sequenced from one sample in a study of graft-versus-host responses after intestinal transplantation. Generated by immunoSEQ multiplex PCR, the TCRdb table keeps only in-frame clones and is missing some. Of roughly 85,000 clones listed, more than 85% were seen once; the top ten hold 7.6%. These TCRs' antigens remain unknown. This material consisted of unstimulated CD8+ T cells sorted from spleen or lymph node cells, taken before transplant. All receptors come from a human donor who was the organ donor for an intestinal transplant.

The chain employs TRBV7-9 and TRBJ2-7; D may correspond to TRBD1 or TRBD2 (5 bases each). This CDR3 has 14 residues. CDR1 and CDR2 from the germline V gene are SEHNR and FQNEAQ (reference sequence). V lost 5 bases to trimming and J lost 3 bases, with 14 bases between them. CDR3 sequence: CASSPGDAYYEQYF. CDR3 sequence (DNA): TGTGCCAGCAGCCCCGGGGACGCTTACTACGAGCAGTACTTC.

The chain carries TRBV5-6 and TRBJ2-1, with D unclear. V gave up 0 bases and J gave up 1 base, with 11 bases separating them. In germline, CDR1 is SGHDT, CDR2 YYEEEE. The CDR3 contains 16 residues. CDR3 sequence: CASSLGVLGSYNEQFF. DNA of the CDR3: TGTGCCAGCAGCTTGGGGGTGCTCGGGTCCTACAATGAGCAGTTCTTC.

The J gene is TRBJ2-7, the V gene TRBV5-1; no firm D call. The V gene's germline CDR1 is SGHRS and CDR2 YFSETQ. The CDR3 is 13 amino acids. V lost 0 bases, J lost 5 bases, and 9 bases lay in between. CDR3 residues: CASSLGQADEQYF. The CDR3 nucleotides read TGCGCCAGCAGCTTGGGGCAGGCTGACGAGCAGTACTTC.

This clone was detected once. This chain joins TRBV7-8 and TRBJ1-2, with 9 bases lining up with TRBD1. V was pared by 1 base and J by 10 bases, with 7 bases of the junction left unmatched. The CDR3 loop spans 14 amino acids. The germline V gene encodes CDR1 SGHVS and CDR2 FQNEAQ. Here the CDR3 reads CASSLDTGGPLYTF. The CDR3 DNA reads TGTGCCAGCAGCTTAGATACAGGGGGCCCCCTCTACACCTTC.

V gene TRBV5-1 combines with J gene TRBJ2-1; 8 nucleotides agree with TRBD1. This CDR3 is built from 14 residues. Germline CDR1 reads SGHRS; CDR2 reads YFSETQ. V lost 5 bases to trimming and J lost 5 bases; unmatched junction nucleotides: 6. The CDR3 nucleotides are TGCGCCAGCAGGTTCAGGGGGCAGGACAATGAGCAGTTCTTC. As protein: CASRFRGQDNEQFF. The whole variable domain, filled in from reference TRBV5-1 and TRBJ2-1, reads KAGVTQTPRYLIKTRGQQVTLSCSPISGHRSVSWYQQTPGQGLQFLFEYFSETQRNKGNFPGRFSGRQFSNSRSEMNVSTLELGDSALYLCASRFRGQDNEQFFGPGTRLTVL.

The CDR3 sequence: CASSPDRSNYGYTF. The CDR3 DNA reads TGTGCCAGCAGTCCCGACAGATCTAACTATGGCTACACCTTC. The J gene is TRBJ1-2, the V gene TRBV6-5, with a tentative D call TRBD1 (5 bases). V was cut by 5 bases and J by 0 bases, with 10 bases left in between. The CDR3 sequence is 14 residues long. The germline CDR1 and CDR2 sequences are MNHEY and SVGAGI.

This chain uses TRBV19 with TRBJ1-3; no clear D gene. CDR3 length: 16 residues. V dropped 1 base and J dropped 0 bases, with 10 bases sitting between them. Germline values: CDR1 LNHDA, CDR2 SQIVND (reference sequence). The CDR3 nucleotides are TGTGCCAGTAGTATAGCCACCCGGCCCTCTGGAAACACCATATATTTT. Translated, it gives CASSIATRPSGNTIYF. The whole variable domain, remainder taken from reference TRBV19 and TRBJ1-3, is DGGITQSPKYLFRKEGQNVTLSCEQNLNHDAMYWYRQDPGQGLRLIYYSQIVNDFQKGDIAEGYSVSREKKESFPLTVTSAQKNPTAFYLCASSIATRPSGNTIYFGEGSWLTVV.

The chain uses TRBV4-1 and TRBJ2-7; D gene ambiguous. The CDR3 loop spans 13 amino acids. Germline V gives CDR1 MGHRA, CDR2 YSYEKL. V lost 0 bases to trimming and J lost 2 bases, with 5 bases between them. The CDR3 nucleotides read TGCGCCAGCAGCCAAGATTGGGCCTACGAGCAGTACTTC. Translating it yields CASSQDWAYEQYF.

CDR3 coding DNA: TGTGCCAGCCTCGGGACCGACTACGAGCAGTACTTC. It yields the protein CASLGTDYEQYF. The chain is built from TRBV27 and TRBJ2-7; D assignment may be TRBD1 or TRBD2 (5 bases each). CDR1 and CDR2 (germline): MNHEY, SMNVEV (reference sequence). V lost 8 bases, J lost 3 bases, and 11 bases lay in between. This CDR3 is 12 amino acids long.

The chain combines TRBV5-1 with TRBJ1-1; possible D gene TRBD1, 5 bases. Germline V gives CDR1 SGHRS, CDR2 YFSETQ. Trimming removed 1 base from V and 2 bases from J, with 18 bases in between. This CDR3 spans 17 amino acids. The CDR3 is CASSLWGRVGSNTEAFF. CDR3 nucleotides: TGCGCCAGCAGCTTGTGGGGCAGGGTAGGAAGTAACACTGAAGCTTTCTTT.

This chain joins TRBV4-1 and TRBJ2-5; 8 nucleotides line up with TRBD2. The J call is doubtful: the DNA matches TRBJ2-7 better. The CDR3 is 13 amino acids. Germline values: CDR1 MGHRA, CDR2 YSYEKL. The CDR3 region is CASSRGLVDEQYF. The CDR3 coding sequence is TGCGCCAGCAGCCGGGGACTAGTCGACGAGCAGTACTTC.

The chain couples TRBV6-5 to TRBJ2-7; D is undetermined. Germline V gives CDR1 MNHEY, CDR2 SVGAGI. The CDR3 length is 12 residues. V dropped 5 bases and J dropped 3 bases, with 8 bases sitting between them. The CDR3 region is CASSGVDYEQYF. The CDR3 DNA reads as TGTGCCAGCAGTGGGGTTGACTACGAGCAGTACTTC.

The chain joins TRBV9 to TRBJ2-3; 10 bases fit TRBD2. Per the germline V gene, CDR1 is SGDLS and CDR2 is YYNGEE. The CDR3 runs 18 residues. Trimming removed 1 base from V and 3 bases from J; junction bases left unmatched: 11. Here the CDR3 DNA reads TGTGCCAGCAGCGTAAACCCTGGACTAGCGGACGATACAGATACGCAGTATTTT. It is translated as CASSVNPGLADDTDTQYF.

This clone has only one observation. The chain couples TRBV7-2 to TRBJ2-3, with TRBD2 matching over 11 bases. The length of the CDR3 is 15 residues. Trimming took 4 bases from V and 0 from J; bases not matched to a gene: 0. The germline V gene encodes CDR1 SGHTA and CDR2 FQGNSA. The CDR3 protein is CASSWTSGSTDTQYF. As DNA, the CDR3 is TGTGCCAGCAGCTGGACTAGCGGGAGCACAGATACGCAGTATTTT.

The rearrangement joins TRBV10-1 to TRBJ1-2, with D possibly matching TRBD1 (5 bases). V dropped 0 bases and J dropped 1 base, with 9 bases sitting between them. The CDR3 extends over 15 amino acids. Per the germline V gene, CDR1 is WNHNN and CDR2 is SYGVQD (reference sequence). The CDR3 loop is CASSESGAFNYGYTF. The CDR3, as DNA: TGCGCCAGCAGTGAGTCAGGGGCGTTTAACTATGGCTACACCTTC.

CDR3 nucleotide sequence: TGTGCCAGCAGTTCGGGACTAGTGAACACCGGGGAGCTGTTTTTT. Amino acid sequence: CASSSGLVNTGELFF. This chain links TRBV27 with TRBJ2-2; 8 nucleotides align to TRBD2. Germline-derived CDR1 and CDR2 are MNHEY and SMNVEV (reference sequence). The CDR3 runs 15 residues. The trim removed 4 bases at V and 1 base at J, leaving 2 bases unmatched.

The V gene is TRBV11-2, the J gene TRBJ2-7; TRBD2 matches at 10 bases. CDR1 SGHAT and CDR2 FQNNGV come from the germline V gene. V dropped 10 bases and J dropped 7; count of bases not matched to a gene: 7. The CDR3 contains 12 residues. As DNA, the CDR3 is TGTGCCACTAGCGGGAGCTTAGGGGAGCAGTACTTC. Protein: CATSGSLGEQYF.

The J gene is TRBJ2-7, the V gene TRBV7-8; a possible D gene is TRBD1 (6 bases). The ends were cut back, 1 base at V and 1 base at J, with 8 bases in the middle. Germline V gene sequence: CDR1 SGHVS, CDR2 FQNEAQ. The CDR3 has 14 amino acids. The CDR3: CASSLEGQSYEQYF. The CDR3 DNA sequence: TGTGCCAGCAGCTTAGAAGGACAGTCCTACGAGCAGTACTTC.

Only one count was recorded for this clone. The V call is TRBV7-6, the J call TRBJ2-7; D not certain. Trimming shortened V by 4 bases and J by 0 bases, and 22 bases separated the two germline ends. Germline V CDR1 and CDR2: SGHVS, FNYEAQ. The CDR3 consists of 18 residues. The CDR3 sequence is CASSSWGGNHYSSYEQYF. CDR3 coding DNA: TGTGCCAGCAGCTCATGGGGTGGGAACCATTACTCCTCCTACGAGCAGTACTTC. The full variable domain, completed using reference TRBV7-6 and TRBJ2-7, is GAGVSQSPRYKVTKRGQDVALRCDPISGHVSLYWYRQALGQGPEFLTYFNYEAQQDKSGLPNDRFSAERPEGSISTLTIQRTEQRDSAMYRCASSSWGGNHYSSYEQYFGPGTRLTVT.

V gene TRBV21-1 combines with J gene TRBJ1-5. TRBV21-1 is classified as a pseudogene. CDR3 length: 15 residues. The CDR3 bases are TGTGCCAGCAGCAAAGCGTCCTCCTTCCGGCCGCCTAGGAATTTT. Encoded protein: CASSKASSFRPPRNF.

This clone was found a few times. The chain couples TRBV19 to TRBJ2-7; 14 bases map to TRBD2. Germline values: CDR1 LNHDA, CDR2 SQIVND (reference sequence). This CDR3 contains 15 residues. The ends lost 4 bases at V and 5 bases at J; junction bases unmatched: 4. CDR3 protein: CASSTTSGRAHEQYF. The CDR3, as DNA: TGTGCCAGTAGTACGACTAGCGGGAGGGCCCACGAGCAGTACTTC.

This clone was observed a single time. V gene TRBV30 combines with J gene TRBJ1-2; unclear D gene. The germline V gene has CDR1 GTSNPN and CDR2 SVGIG (reference sequence). This CDR3 has 13 residues. V shed 0 bases and J shed 4 bases, with 9 bases lying between them. The CDR3 coding sequence is TGTGCCTGGAGTGTAATGTTTTCCTATGGCTACACCTTC. Translation: CAWSVMFSYGYTF.

This chain's CDR3 is CASSLVAGPYEQYF. Here the CDR3 DNA reads TGTGCCAGCAGCTTAGTTGCAGGGCCCTACGAGCAGTACTTC. The chain combines TRBV11-3 with TRBJ2-7, with D possibly matching TRBD1 (5 bases). CDR1 and CDR2 from the germline V gene are SGHNT and YENEEA. Trimming stripped 1 base from V and 2 bases from J, with 9 bases between. The CDR3 runs to 14 residues.

V and J are TRBV30 and TRBJ2-5; no definite D call. The J call may be faulty, since TRBJ2-7 better matches the DNA end. This CDR3 has 12 amino acids. CDR1 and CDR2 (germline): GTSNPN, SVGIG (reference sequence). In DNA form, the CDR3 reads TGTGCCTGGAGTTACAGCAACTACGAGCAGTACTTC. Translation gives CAWSYSNYEQYF.

The chain uses TRBV19 and TRBJ2-5, with D hard to call. V was trimmed by 3 bases and J by 4 bases, leaving 21 bases between them. This CDR3 has 17 residues. Germline assignment: CDR1 LNHDA and CDR2 SQIVND (reference sequence). The CDR3 DNA is TGTGCCAGTAGTATCGGCCCCGGGCAGGTCCGAGGAGAGACCCAGTACTTC. Its protein is CASSIGPGQVRGETQYF.

This clone appeared once. The V call is TRBV6-4, the J call TRBJ2-2; D could derive from TRBD1 or TRBD2 (5 bases each). Deletions cut 2 bases from V and 6 bases from J, with 7 bases between. This CDR3 contains 13 residues. CDR1 is MRHNA, CDR2 SNTAGT, per germline. CDR3 loop: CASSDRDAGELFF. CDR3 DNA sequence: TGTGCCAGCAGTGACCGGGACGCCGGGGAGCTGTTTTTT.